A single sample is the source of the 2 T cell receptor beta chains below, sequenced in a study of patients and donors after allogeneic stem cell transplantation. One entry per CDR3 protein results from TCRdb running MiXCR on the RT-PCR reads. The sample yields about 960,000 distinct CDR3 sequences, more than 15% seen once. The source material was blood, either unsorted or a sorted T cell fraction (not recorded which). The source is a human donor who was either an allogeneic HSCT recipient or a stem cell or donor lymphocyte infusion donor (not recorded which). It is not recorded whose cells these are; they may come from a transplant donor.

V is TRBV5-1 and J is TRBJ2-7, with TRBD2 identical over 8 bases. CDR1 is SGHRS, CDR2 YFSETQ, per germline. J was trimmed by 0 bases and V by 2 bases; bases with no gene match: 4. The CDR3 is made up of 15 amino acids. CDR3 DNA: TGCGCCAGCAGCTTCCTTAGCGGGGACTCCTACGAGCAGTACTTC. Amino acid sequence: CASSFLSGDSYEQYF.

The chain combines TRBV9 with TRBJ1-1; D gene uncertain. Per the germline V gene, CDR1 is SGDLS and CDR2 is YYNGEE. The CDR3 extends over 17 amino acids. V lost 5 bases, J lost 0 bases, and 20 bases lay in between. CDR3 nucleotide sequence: TGTGCCAGCAGTGAGGACCCCCGTGAAGCGATGAACACTGAAGCTTTCTTT. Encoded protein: CASSEDPREAMNTEAFF.